The text below deals with one T cell receptor (beta chain). Its specificity is not known. The CDR3 is 13 residues long. Germline CDR1 SGHNT, CDR2 YYREEE (reference sequence). Germline trimming cut 4 bases from V and 9 bases from J; bases unmatched to any gene: 7. It was with 60 Vbeta and 13 Jbeta primers that the PCR ran. Libraries were prepared by immunoSEQ multiplex PCR; TCRdb keeps only in-frame clonotypes and omits some of them. The sample yields roughly 140,000 clones, 75% to 80% seen once. The record originates from a study of cytomegalovirus exposure and HLA in healthy donors. Findings and caveats of the study: It is likely that the observed cluster of highly shared sequence variants was a sequencing artifact. Among TCR beta chains, those listed as cytomegalovirus-associated numbered fewer than 200. Specific recognition of CMV antigens was confirmed in vitro for a few chains (all CMV-associated).

The chain employs TRBV5-4 and TRBJ1-1; 9 bases fit TRBD1. The clonotype comes from a man in his late teens or twenties in good health and CMV-seronegative. The sequenced material came from PBMCs. This chain's CDR3 is CASSPGQGGKAFF. For the CDR3, the DNA is TGTGCCAGCAGCCCGGGACAGGGCGGAAAAGCTTTCTTT.